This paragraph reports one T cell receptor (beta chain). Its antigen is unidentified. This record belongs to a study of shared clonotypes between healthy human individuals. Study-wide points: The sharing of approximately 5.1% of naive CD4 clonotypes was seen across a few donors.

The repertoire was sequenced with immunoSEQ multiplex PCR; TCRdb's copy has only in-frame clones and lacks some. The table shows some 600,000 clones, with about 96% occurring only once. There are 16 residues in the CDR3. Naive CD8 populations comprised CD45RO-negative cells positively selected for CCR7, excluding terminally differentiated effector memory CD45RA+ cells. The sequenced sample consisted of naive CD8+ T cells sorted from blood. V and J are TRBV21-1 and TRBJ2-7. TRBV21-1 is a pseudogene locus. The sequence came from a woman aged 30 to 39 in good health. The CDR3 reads CASSTRRAPSSYEQYF. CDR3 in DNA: TGTGCCAGCAGCACGAGAAGGGCCCCGAGCTCCTACGAGCAGTACTTC.